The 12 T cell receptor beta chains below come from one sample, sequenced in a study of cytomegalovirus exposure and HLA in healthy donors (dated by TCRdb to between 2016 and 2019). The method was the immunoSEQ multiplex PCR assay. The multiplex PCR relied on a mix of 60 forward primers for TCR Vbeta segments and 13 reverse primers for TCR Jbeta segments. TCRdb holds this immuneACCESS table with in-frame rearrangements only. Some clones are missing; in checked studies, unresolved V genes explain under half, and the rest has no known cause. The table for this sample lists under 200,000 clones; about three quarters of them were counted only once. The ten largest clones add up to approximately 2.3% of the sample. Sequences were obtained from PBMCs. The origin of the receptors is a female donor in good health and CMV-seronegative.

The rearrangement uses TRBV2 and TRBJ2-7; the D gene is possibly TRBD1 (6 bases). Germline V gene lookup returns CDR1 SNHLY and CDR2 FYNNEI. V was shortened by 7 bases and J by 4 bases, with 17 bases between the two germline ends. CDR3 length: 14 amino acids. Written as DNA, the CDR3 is TGTGCCAGCACCAAACAGGGACGGGCGTACGAGCAGTACTTC. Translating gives CASTKQGRAYEQYF.

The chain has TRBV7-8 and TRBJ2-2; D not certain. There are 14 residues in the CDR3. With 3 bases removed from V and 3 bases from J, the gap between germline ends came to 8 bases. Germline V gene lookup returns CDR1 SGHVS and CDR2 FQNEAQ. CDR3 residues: CASSFLEYTGELFF. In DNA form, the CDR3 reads TGTGCCAGCAGCTTCCTAGAGTACACCGGGGAGCTGTTTTTT.

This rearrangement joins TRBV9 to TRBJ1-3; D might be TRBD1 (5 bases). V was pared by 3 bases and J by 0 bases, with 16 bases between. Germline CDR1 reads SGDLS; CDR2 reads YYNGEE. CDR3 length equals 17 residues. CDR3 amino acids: CASSGGTGVSSGNTIYF. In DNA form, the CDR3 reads TGTGCCAGCAGCGGGGGGACGGGGGTTAGCTCTGGAAACACCATATATTTT.

CDR3 sequence: CASSPGGLAGGNEQFF. CDR3 in DNA: TGTGCCAGCAGTCCCGGTGGCCTAGCGGGAGGGAATGAGCAGTTCTTC. The gene calls are TRBV7-3 and TRBJ2-1, with 12 bases lining up with TRBD2. The CDR3 totals 16 residues. The J segment lost 7 bases and the V segment lost 6 bases, leaving 10 bases of the junction unmatched. Germline CDR1 SGHTA, CDR2 FQGTGA.

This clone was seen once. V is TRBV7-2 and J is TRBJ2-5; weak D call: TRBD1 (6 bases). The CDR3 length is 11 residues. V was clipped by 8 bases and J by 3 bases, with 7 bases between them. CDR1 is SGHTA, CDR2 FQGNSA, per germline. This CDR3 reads CASRQEETQYF. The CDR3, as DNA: TGTGCCAGCCGACAGGAAGAGACCCAGTACTTC.

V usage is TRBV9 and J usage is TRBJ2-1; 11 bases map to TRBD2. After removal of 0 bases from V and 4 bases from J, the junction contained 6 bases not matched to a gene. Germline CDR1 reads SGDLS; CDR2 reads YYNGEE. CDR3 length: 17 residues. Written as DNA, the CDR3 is TGTGCCAGCAGCGTAGCCACCGGGACTAGCGGATACAATGAGCAGTTCTTC. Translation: CASSVATGTSGYNEQFF.

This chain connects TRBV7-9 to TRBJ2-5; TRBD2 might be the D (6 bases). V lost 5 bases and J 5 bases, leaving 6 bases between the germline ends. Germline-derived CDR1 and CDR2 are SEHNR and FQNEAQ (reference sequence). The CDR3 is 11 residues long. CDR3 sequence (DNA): TGTGCCAGCAGCCGGGGGGAGACCCAGTACTTC. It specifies CASSRGETQYF.

The CDR3 loop reads CASSPVGQGESSGANVLTF. Written as DNA, the CDR3 is TGTGCCAGCAGCCCCGTTGGACAGGGGGAAAGTTCTGGGGCCAACGTCCTGACTTTC. The chain has TRBV7-9 and TRBJ2-6, with 10 bases lining up with TRBD1. With 5 bases clipped from V and 1 base from J, the junction kept 11 bases outside the gene matches. The V gene's germline CDR1 is SEHNR and CDR2 FQNEAQ (reference sequence). This CDR3 has 19 amino acids.

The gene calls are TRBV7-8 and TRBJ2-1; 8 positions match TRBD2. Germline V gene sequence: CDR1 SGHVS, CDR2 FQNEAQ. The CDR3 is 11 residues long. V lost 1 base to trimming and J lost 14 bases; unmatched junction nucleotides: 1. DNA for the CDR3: TGTGCCAGCAGCTTAGGGACTAGCAAGTTCTTC. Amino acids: CASSLGTSKFF.

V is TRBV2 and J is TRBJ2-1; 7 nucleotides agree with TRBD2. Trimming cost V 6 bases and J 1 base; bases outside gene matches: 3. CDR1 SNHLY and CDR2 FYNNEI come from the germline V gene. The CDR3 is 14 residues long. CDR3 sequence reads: CASRFGGSYNEQFF. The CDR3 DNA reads TGTGCCAGCAGGTTCGGGGGGTCCTACAATGAGCAGTTCTTC.

DNA for the CDR3: TGTGCCAGCAGCTTAGATCCCCGGGGGATAGCTGGAAACACCATATATTTT. This translates into CASSLDPRGIAGNTIYF. This chain uses TRBV11-2 with TRBJ1-3, with a possible D match to TRBD1 (5 bases). The germline gives CDR1 SGHAT, CDR2 FQNNGV. CDR3 length equals 17 residues. The V end lost 0 bases, the J end lost 2 bases, and 14 bases lay between the germline ends.

The CDR3 protein is CASSAREENIQYF. CDR3 nucleotides: TGTGCCAGCAGTGCCAGGGAGGAAAACATTCAGTACTTC. V gene TRBV2 combines with J gene TRBJ2-4, with D possibly being TRBD2 (6 bases). V lost 4 bases, J lost 5 bases, and 9 bases lay in between. CDR1 is SNHLY, CDR2 FYNNEI, per germline. The CDR3 spans 13 residues.